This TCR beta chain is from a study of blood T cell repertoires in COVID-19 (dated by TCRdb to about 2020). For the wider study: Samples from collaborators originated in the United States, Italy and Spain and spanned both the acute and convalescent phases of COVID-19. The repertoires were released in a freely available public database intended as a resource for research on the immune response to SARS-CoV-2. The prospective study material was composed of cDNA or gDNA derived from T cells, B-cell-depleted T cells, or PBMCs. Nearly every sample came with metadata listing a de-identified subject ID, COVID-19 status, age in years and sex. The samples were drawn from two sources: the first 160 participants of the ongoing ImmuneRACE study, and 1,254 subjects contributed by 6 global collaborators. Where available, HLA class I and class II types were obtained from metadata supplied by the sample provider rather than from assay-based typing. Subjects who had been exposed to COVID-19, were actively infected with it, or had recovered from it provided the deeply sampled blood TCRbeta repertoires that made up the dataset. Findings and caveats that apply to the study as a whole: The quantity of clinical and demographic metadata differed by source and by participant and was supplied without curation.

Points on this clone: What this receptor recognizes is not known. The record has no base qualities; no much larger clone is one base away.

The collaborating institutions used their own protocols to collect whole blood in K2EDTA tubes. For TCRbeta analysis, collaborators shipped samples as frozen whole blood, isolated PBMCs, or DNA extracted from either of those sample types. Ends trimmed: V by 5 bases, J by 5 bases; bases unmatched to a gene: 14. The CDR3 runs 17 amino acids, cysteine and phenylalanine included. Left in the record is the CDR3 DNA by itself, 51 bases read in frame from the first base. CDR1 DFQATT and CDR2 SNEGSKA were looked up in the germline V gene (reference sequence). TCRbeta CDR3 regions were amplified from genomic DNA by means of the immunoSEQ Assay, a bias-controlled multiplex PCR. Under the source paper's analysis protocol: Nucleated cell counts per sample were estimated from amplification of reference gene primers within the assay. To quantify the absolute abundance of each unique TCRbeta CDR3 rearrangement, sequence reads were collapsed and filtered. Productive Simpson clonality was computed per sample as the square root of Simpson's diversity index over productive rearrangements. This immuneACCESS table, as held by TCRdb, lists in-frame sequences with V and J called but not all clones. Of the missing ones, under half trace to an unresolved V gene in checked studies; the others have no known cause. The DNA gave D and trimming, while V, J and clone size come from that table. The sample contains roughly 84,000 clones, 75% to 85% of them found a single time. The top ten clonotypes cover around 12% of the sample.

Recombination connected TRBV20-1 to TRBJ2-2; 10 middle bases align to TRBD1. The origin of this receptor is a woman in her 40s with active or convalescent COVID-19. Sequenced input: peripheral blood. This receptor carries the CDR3 CSARDRGHQGRTGELFF. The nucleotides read TGCAGTGCTCGTGACAGGGGGCATCAGGGGAGGACCGGGGAGCTGTTTTTT.